Listed below are T cell receptor beta chains from one sample, sequenced in a study of T-cell reconstitution after alpha-beta-depleted transplantation in children. TCRdb fed the PCR reads into MiXCR, producing one record per CDR3 protein. The sample records roughly 180,000 distinct CDR3 sequences, about 14% being singletons. Sequences were derived from PBMCs from the stem cell graft donor, sampled from the stem cell graft. These receptors all stem from a human donor who donated a stem cell graft to a child with acute lymphoblastic leukemia. The CDR3 runs from the conserved cysteine through the conserved F or W. D genes are given only for firm matches. The size entry is marked missing in some rows and otherwise reads once, few, many or a size class.

J	D	V	size	length	CDR3	DNA
TRBJ2-2	TRBD1	TRBV7-9	many	15	CASRPDRGATGELFF	TGTGCCAGCAGGCCGGACAGGGGAGCCACCGGGGAGCTGTTTTTT
TRBJ2-5	TRBD2	TRBV29-1	-	15	CSGQGGGLAGETQYF	TGCAGCGGCCAGGGAGGAGGACTAGCGGGAGAGACCCAGTACTTC
TRBJ2-7	TRBD2	TRBV6-5	many	15	CASSSRTSGSLRQYF	TGTGCCAGCAGTTCCCGGACTAGCGGGAGTCTCAGGCAGTACTTC
TRBJ2-1	-	TRBV30	-	16	CAWSGNSVGSYNEQFF	TGTGCCTGGAGTGGGAATAGCGTGGGTTCCTACAATGAGCAGTTCTTC
TRBJ2-1	TRBD2	TRBV5-1	-	14	CASRTSEIYNEQFF	TGCGCCAGCAGGACTAGCGAGATCTACAATGAGCAGTTCTTC
TRBJ2-6	-	TRBV6-2/TRBV6-3	many	17	CATEDRGLGSGANVLTF	TGTGCCACTGAAGACCGGGGCCTAGGCTCTGGGGCCAACGTCCTGACTTTC
TRBJ1-4	-	TRBV2	many	15	CASSADRTTNEKLFF	TGTGCCAGCAGCGCCGACAGAACAACTAATGAAAAACTGTTTTTT
TRBJ2-7	-	TRBV21-1	few	18	CASSPGTGDLGEFYEQYF	TGTGCCAGCAGCCCTGGGACAGGGGATTTGGGGGAATTTTACGAGCAGTACTTC
TRBJ2-7	TRBD1	TRBV7-9	many	16	CASSRLPGQGVDEQYF	TGTGCCAGCAGCAGACTTCCGGGACAGGGGGTAGACGAGCAGTACTTC
TRBJ2-7	-	TRBV20-1	many	17	CSARDDSGVNWANEQYF	TGCAGTGCTAGAGATGATTCAGGGGTCAACTGGGCAAACGAGCAGTACTTC
TRBJ2-7	-	TRBV20-1	few	11	CSARLGQSQYF	TGCAGTGCTAGGTTGGGTCAGAGTCAGTACTTC
TRBJ1-2	TRBD1	TRBV4-2	many	14	CASSLDRGRDGYTF	TGTGCCAGCAGCCTAGACAGGGGGCGCGATGGCTACACCTTC
TRBJ2-7	-	TRBV27	many	13	CASRRNGGNEQYF	TGTGCCAGCAGGCGTAATGGGGGCAACGAGCAGTACTTC
TRBJ2-2	-	TRBV5-4	many	13	CASSLQDTGELFF	TGTGCCAGCAGCTTACAAGACACCGGGGAGCTGTTTTTT
TRBJ2-1	-	TRBV3-1	-	15	CASSYRTDSYNEQFF	TGTGCCAGCAGCTACCGGACAGACTCCTACAATGAGCAGTTCTTC
TRBJ2-1	-	TRBV11-2	many	14	CASSLEWLANEQFF	TGTGCCAGCAGCTTAGAGTGGCTAGCGAATGAGCAGTTCTTC
TRBJ1-4	TRBD1	TRBV12-3/TRBV12-4	many	15	CASRNPGQVNEKLFF	TGTGCCAGCAGGAATCCGGGACAGGTCAATGAAAAACTGTTTTTT
TRBJ1-1	-	TRBV20-1	many	14	CSARSPSVNTEAFF	TGCAGTGCTAGAAGCCCGAGCGTGAACACTGAAGCTTTCTTT
TRBJ2-5	TRBD2	TRBV7-6	many	15	CASSLWTSGPSGQYF	TGTGCCAGCAGCCTATGGACTAGCGGCCCATCGGGCCAGTACTTC
TRBJ1-5	-	TRBV12-3/TRBV12-4	-	14	CASSLERRSQPQHF	TGTGCCAGCAGTTTAGAAAGAAGGAGTCAGCCCCAGCATTTT
TRBJ2-3	TRBD2	TRBV27	-	16	CASSLGTSGRLDTQYF	TGTGCCAGCAGTTTGGGGACTAGCGGGAGGTTAGATACGCAGTATTTT
TRBJ2-7	-	TRBV20-1	many	16	CSARDAGTPFPYEQYF	TGCAGTGCTAGAGACGCCGGGACTCCCTTCCCCTACGAGCAGTACTTC
TRBJ2-5	-	TRBV5-1	few	13	CASSLPSTQTQYF	TGCGCCAGCAGCCTCCCATCCACCCAGACCCAGTACTTC
TRBJ2-5	TRBD1	TRBV5-1	many	15	CASSLEAGGLETQYF	TGCGCCAGCAGCTTGGAGGCAGGGGGTCTGGAGACCCAGTACTTC